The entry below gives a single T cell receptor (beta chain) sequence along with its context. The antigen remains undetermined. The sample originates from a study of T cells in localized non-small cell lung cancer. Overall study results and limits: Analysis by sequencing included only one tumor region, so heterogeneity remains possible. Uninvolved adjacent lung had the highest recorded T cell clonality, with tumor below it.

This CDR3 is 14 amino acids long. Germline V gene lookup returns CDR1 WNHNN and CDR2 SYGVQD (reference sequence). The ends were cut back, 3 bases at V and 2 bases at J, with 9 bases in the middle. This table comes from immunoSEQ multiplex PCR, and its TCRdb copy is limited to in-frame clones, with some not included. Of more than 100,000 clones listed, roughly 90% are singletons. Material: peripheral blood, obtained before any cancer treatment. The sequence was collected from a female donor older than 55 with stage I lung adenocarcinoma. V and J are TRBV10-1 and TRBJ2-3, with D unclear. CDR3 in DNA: TGCGCCAGCAGTGATATGGGGTTCACAGATACGCAGTATTTT. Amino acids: CASSDMGFTDTQYF.